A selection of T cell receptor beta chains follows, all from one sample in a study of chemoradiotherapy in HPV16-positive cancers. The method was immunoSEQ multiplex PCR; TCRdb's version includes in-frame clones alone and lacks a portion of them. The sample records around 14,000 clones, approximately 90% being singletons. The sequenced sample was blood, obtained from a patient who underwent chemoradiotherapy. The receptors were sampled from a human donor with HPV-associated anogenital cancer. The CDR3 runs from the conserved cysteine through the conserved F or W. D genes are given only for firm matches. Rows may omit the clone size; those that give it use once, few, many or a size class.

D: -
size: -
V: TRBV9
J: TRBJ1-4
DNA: TGTGCCAGCAGCGTAGCTCCACAGGGCGGGGAAAAACTGTTTTTT
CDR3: CASSVAPQGGEKLFF

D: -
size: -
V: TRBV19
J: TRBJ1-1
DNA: TGTGCCAGTAGTATTCGTCGGCAGCGCATGAACACTGAAGCTTTCTTT
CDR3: CASSIRRQRMNTEAFF

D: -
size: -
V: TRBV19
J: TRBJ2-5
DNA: TGTGCCAGTAGTATTGTTGGAGAGTTGGGTGAAGAGACCCAGTACTTC
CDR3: CASSIVGELGEETQYF

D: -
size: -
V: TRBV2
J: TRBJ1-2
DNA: TGTGACCCCGTGGTAGATCGGGGGTCCTACGGCTACACCTTC
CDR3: CDPVVDRGSYGYTF

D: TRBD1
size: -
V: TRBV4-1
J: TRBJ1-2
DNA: TGCGCCAGCAGCCAAGAGACGACAGGGAGAGACTATGGCTACACCTTC
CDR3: CASSQETTGRDYGYTF

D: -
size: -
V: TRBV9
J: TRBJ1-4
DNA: TGTGCCAGCACCCCAAGGGGGGGCAATGAAAAACTGTTTTTT
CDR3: CASTPRGGNEKLFF

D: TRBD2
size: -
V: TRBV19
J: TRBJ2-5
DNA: TGTGCCAGTAGTATGCGGCTAGCGGGGGCTCAAGAGACCCAGTACTTC
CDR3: CASSMRLAGAQETQYF

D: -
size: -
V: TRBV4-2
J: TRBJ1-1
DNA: TGTGCCAGCAGCCAAATTGGGAACACTGAAGCTTTCTTT
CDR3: CASSQIGNTEAFF

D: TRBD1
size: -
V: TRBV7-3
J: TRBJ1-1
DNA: TGTGCCAGCAGCCTAACAGGGGGAGTGGGTTCTGAAGCTTTCTTT
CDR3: CASSLTGGVGSEAFF

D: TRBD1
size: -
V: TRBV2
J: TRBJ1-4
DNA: TGTGCCAGCAGGAGACAGGGTGCAACTAATGAAAAACTGTTTTTT
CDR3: CASRRQGATNEKLFF

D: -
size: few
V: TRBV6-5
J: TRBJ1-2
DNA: TGTGCCAGCTGGTCGGGTAACTATGGCTACACCTTC
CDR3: CASWSGNYGYTF

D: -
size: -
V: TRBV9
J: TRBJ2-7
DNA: TGTGCCAGCAGCCCCCCCTTTGGCAGGGGCGAGCAGTACTTC
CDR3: CASSPPFGRGEQYF

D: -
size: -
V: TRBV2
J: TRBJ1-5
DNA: TGTGCCAGCAGGTCTGGGGATAGCAATCAGCCCCAGCATTTT
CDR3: CASRSGDSNQPQHF

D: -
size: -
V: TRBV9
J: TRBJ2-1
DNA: TGTGCCAGCAGCGTAGACGGTTTTTTCAATGAGCAGTTCTTC
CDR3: CASSVDGFFNEQFF